The source of this T cell receptor beta chain is a study of blood T cell repertoires in COVID-19. Study at large: Samples taken during acute and convalescent COVID-19 were collected in the United States, Italy and Spain. Sources were T cells, B-cell-depleted T cells, or PBMCs; the material itself was cDNA or gDNA.

Original processing notes: Reference gene primer amplification in the assay estimated nucleated cell counts. TCRdb's copy holds only in-frame clones and misses some; the assay was immunoSEQ multiplex PCR. For V, J and clone size, that table is used; D and trimming come from the DNA. Seen here are some 130,000 clones, about 92% observed once, and the top ten hold about 4%. Germline values: CDR1 KGHDR, CDR2 SFDVKD. This CDR3 has 17 residues. V was cut by 3 bases and J by 1 base, with 15 bases left in between. The chain recombines TRBV24-1 with TRBJ1-5; D possibly corresponds to TRBD1 (5 bases). The source is a man aged 50 to 60 with active COVID-19. Material for sequencing was peripheral blood. The CDR3 is CATSDPGDGGSNQPQHF. The CDR3 DNA follows: TGTGCCACCAGTGATCCGGGGGACGGTGGAAGCAATCAGCCCCAGCATTTT.